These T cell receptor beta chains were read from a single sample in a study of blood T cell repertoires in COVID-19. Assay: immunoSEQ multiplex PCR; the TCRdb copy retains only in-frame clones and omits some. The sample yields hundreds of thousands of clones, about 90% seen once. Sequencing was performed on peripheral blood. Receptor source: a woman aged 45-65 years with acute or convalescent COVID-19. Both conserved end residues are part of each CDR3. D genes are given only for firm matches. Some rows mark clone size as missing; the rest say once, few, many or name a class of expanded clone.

TGTGCCAGCAGCCCCCCAGGGACAGATACGCAGTATTTT | CASSPPGTDTQYF | TRBV11-2 | NA | NA | TRBJ2-3
TGTGCCAGCTCACCACCCGGGACAGCCTTTGACTATGGCTACACCTTC | CASSPPGTAFDYGYTF | TRBV18 | TRBD1 | NA | TRBJ1-2
TGCGCCAGCAGCCAAGATCTAGGGCGGGCAGAGACCCAGTACTTC | CASSQDLGRAETQYF | TRBV4-3 | NA | NA | TRBJ2-5
TGTGCCAGCTCGCCGGCTCAGGCAACTAATGAAAAACTGTTTTTT | CASSPAQATNEKLFF | TRBV18 | NA | NA | TRBJ1-4
TGTGCCAGCAGCCTGGGGGGTTCTGGGGCCAACGTCCTGACTTTC | CASSLGGSGANVLTF | TRBV6-5 | NA | NA | TRBJ2-6
TGTGCCAGCAGCCTGACTAGCGGGGGGTCGCGGTACTTC | CASSLTSGGSRYF | TRBV14 | TRBD2 | NA | TRBJ2-7
TGTGCCATCAGTGAGACCTACTTTGGGACAACTAGCACAGATACGCAGTATTTT | CAISETYFGTTSTDTQYF | TRBV10-3 | NA | NA | TRBJ2-3
TGTGCCAGCAGCCCAGAAACACGTCAGCCCCAGCATTTT | CASSPETRQPQHF | TRBV7-2 | NA | NA | TRBJ1-5
TGCGCCAGCAGCTTGGTGGCAGGAGGTGGCTACACCTTC | CASSLVAGGGYTF | TRBV5-1 | NA | NA | TRBJ1-2
TGTGCCAGCAGCGTAGGGCTAGCGGGGCCTACTAGCACAGATACGCAGTATTTT | CASSVGLAGPTSTDTQYF | TRBV7-3 | TRBD2 | once | TRBJ2-3
TGCGCCAGCAGCCAAGATTTCGGGGGGCTGAACGAGCAGTACTTC | CASSQDFGGLNEQYF | TRBV4-3 | NA | NA | TRBJ2-7
TGCGCCAGCAGCTTGAGGAGGGGTTTGTACTATGGCTACACCTTC | CASSLRRGLYYGYTF | TRBV5-1 | NA | NA | TRBJ1-2
TGTGCCAGCAGCTCCGAGGTGGGGCCTGGAAACACCATATATTTT | CASSSEVGPGNTIYF | TRBV7-9 | NA | NA | TRBJ1-3
TGTGCCAGCAGCTTATCAGGGCTGTATGGCTACACCTTC | CASSLSGLYGYTF | TRBV5-8 | NA | NA | TRBJ1-2
TGTGCCATCAGCGACTACCAAGAGACCCAGTACTTC | CAISDYQETQYF | TRBV10-3 | NA | NA | TRBJ2-5
TGTGCCTGGAGCCCGGGACTGTTATCTGGAAACACCATATATTTT | CAWSPGLLSGNTIYF | TRBV30 | NA | NA | TRBJ1-3
TGTGCCAGCAGTTACTCGGCAGGGGTTCGCTACGAGCAGTACTTC | CASSYSAGVRYEQYF | TRBV6-5 | NA | NA | TRBJ2-7
TGCGCCAGCAGTGAATTCAAGGCGGGACGGAATGAGCAGTTCTTC | CASSEFKAGRNEQFF | TRBV10-2 | NA | NA | TRBJ2-1
TGTGCCAGCACGAGGGACTCTGGGGCCAACGTCCTGACTTTC | CASTRDSGANVLTF | TRBV21-1 | NA | NA | TRBJ2-6
TGCGCCAGCAGCGTTCCGGGACAGGGGGCCGGGGAGCTGTTTTTT | CASSVPGQGAGELFF | TRBV5-1 | TRBD1 | NA | TRBJ2-2
TGTGCCTGGAGTGGGCAGGGGGTAGAGCAGTACTTC | CAWSGQGVEQYF | TRBV30 | TRBD1 | once | TRBJ2-7
TGTGCCAGCAGTCGTATAGTCACCGGGGAGCTGTTTTTT | CASSRIVTGELFF | TRBV2 | NA | NA | TRBJ2-2
TGTGCCAGCAACAGGGTTAGGTCGAACCAAGAGACCCAGTACTTC | CASNRVRSNQETQYF | TRBV7-9 | NA | NA | TRBJ2-5
TGTGCCAGCAGCTTGGGAGGGTCCGCCACCGGGGAGCTGTTTTTT | CASSLGGSATGELFF | TRBV5-6 | NA | NA | TRBJ2-2
TGTGCCAGCAGTGGATGGACAGGGGGCAACGAGCAGTACTTC | CASSGWTGGNEQYF | TRBV2 | TRBD1 | few | TRBJ2-7
TGCGCCAGCAGCTTACTCGGACTAGCGGGGGGGCTAGAGACCCAGTACTTC | CASSLLGLAGGLETQYF | TRBV5-1 | TRBD2 | NA | TRBJ2-5
TGTGCCAGCAGCCCAGTAGCGGATTATTCCTACGAGCAGTACTTC | CASSPVADYSYEQYF | TRBV7-2 | NA | NA | TRBJ2-7
TGTGCCAGCAGGGGACTAGCGGGGGACAATGAGCAGTTCTTC | CASRGLAGDNEQFF | TRBV6-5 | TRBD2 | NA | TRBJ2-1
TGTGCCAGCAGCCCTCAGGCAGGAAACACCATATATTTT | CASSPQAGNTIYF | TRBV11-3 | NA | NA | TRBJ1-3
TGTGCCAGCAGCTCGACAGGGTTCTATGGCTACACCTTC | CASSSTGFYGYTF | TRBV7-9 | TRBD1 | NA | TRBJ1-2
TGTGCCAGCAGCTCGCGACAGGGCGAGAACACCGGGGAGCTGTTTTTT | CASSSRQGENTGELFF | TRBV7-2 | TRBD1 | NA | TRBJ2-2
TGCGCCAGCAGTGAAACTAGCGGGAGGGCAGATACGCAGTATTTT | CASSETSGRADTQYF | TRBV10-2 | TRBD2 | NA | TRBJ2-3
TGTGCCAGCAGCCCACCCTCCGCGCCGAACACCGGGGAGCTGTTTTTT | CASSPPSAPNTGELFF | TRBV7-9 | NA | NA | TRBJ2-2
TGTGCCACCAAGAGCGGGGGGCAGACAGATACGCAGTATTTT | CATKSGGQTDTQYF | TRBV24-1 | TRBD2 | once | TRBJ2-3
TGTGCCAGCAGACCCGGACAGATCTACGAGCAGTACTTC | CASRPGQIYEQYF | TRBV12-3/TRBV12-4 | NA | NA | TRBJ2-7
TGCAGTGCTAGTGCCACAGGGGCCGGGACTGAAGCTTTCTTT | CSASATGAGTEAFF | TRBV20-1 | TRBD1 | NA | TRBJ1-1
TGTGCCAGTAGTAGAGGACGACAGGGGGCGAATGGCTACACCTTC | CASSRGRQGANGYTF | TRBV19 | TRBD1 | NA | TRBJ1-2
TGTGCCAGCAGCCTGTCGACGGGGAGTAATGAAAAACTGTTTTTT | CASSLSTGSNEKLFF | TRBV3-1/TRBV3-2 | NA | NA | TRBJ1-4
TGCGCCAGCAGCCAAAGGACAGGGGTATGGGGCGGGGAAAAACTGTTTTTT | CASSQRTGVWGGEKLFF | TRBV4-3 | TRBD1 | NA | TRBJ1-4
TGTGCCAGTAGCCGGGGACTCACGAGCTCCTACGAGCAGTACTTC | CASSRGLTSSYEQYF | TRBV19 | NA | once | TRBJ2-7
TGTGCCAGCAGCTTAATTAACATGAACACTGAAGCTTTCTTT | CASSLINMNTEAFF | TRBV7-2 | NA | NA | TRBJ1-1
TGCGCCAGCAGCCAAGTTTCCAGGGGTCAAAAACTGTTTTTT | CASSQVSRGQKLFF | TRBV4-3 | NA | NA | TRBJ1-4
TGTGCCAGCAGCCAAGATCAGGGGACAGGGGCTATTGGAAGTAAGGATTCACCCCTCCACTTT | CASSQDQGTGAIGSKDSPLHF | TRBV4-2 | TRBD1 | NA | TRBJ1-6
TGTGCCAGTAGTAGCCGGGACAGGGCCACAGATACGCAGTATTTT | CASSSRDRATDTQYF | TRBV19 | TRBD1 | NA | TRBJ2-3
TGTGCCAGCAGCTTAGGCAGATTTACTGGGGCCAACGTCCTGACTTTC | CASSLGRFTGANVLTF | TRBV7-9 | NA | NA | TRBJ2-6
TGTGCCAGTAGTAGGTCGGGGGTGAATGAAAAACTGTTTTTT | CASSRSGVNEKLFF | TRBV19 | NA | few | TRBJ1-4
TGTGCCAGCAGCTTAGGGACAGATCCTTACAATGAGCAGTTCTTC | CASSLGTDPYNEQFF | TRBV11-3 | NA | once | TRBJ2-1
TGCGCCAGCAGCGGGGAATCCGGGACAGGGAGCGGAAAACTGTTTTTT | CASSGESGTGSGKLFF | TRBV5-1 | TRBD1 | NA | TRBJ1-4
TGTGCCTATTGGACATACTCAAACACTGAAGCTTTCTTT | CAYWTYSNTEAFF | TRBV30 | NA | NA | TRBJ1-1
TGTGCCAGCAGCACCAAGGGGGGGACAGGGTTACAAGAGACCCAGTACTTC | CASSTKGGTGLQETQYF | TRBV21-1 | NA | few | TRBJ2-5
TGTGCCAGCAGTTTACTTGCGGGAGGGTCGAATGAGCAGTTCTTC | CASSLLAGGSNEQFF | TRBV27 | TRBD2 | NA | TRBJ2-1
TGCGCCAGCAGCCAAGGACGGGAGATCGTCAATGAGCAGTTCTTC | CASSQGREIVNEQFF | TRBV4-3 | NA | NA | TRBJ2-1
TGTGCCAGCAGCCCCCCAGCAGGGGCGTTCACTGAAGCTTTCTTT | CASSPPAGAFTEAFF | TRBV11-3 | NA | NA | TRBJ1-1
TGTGCCAGTACTCTGGACAGGGTCCATGGCTACACCTTC | CASTLDRVHGYTF | TRBV19 | TRBD1 | NA | TRBJ1-2
TGTGCCAGCAGCTTAGAGCAGGGGACCGGGGAGCTGTTTTTT | CASSLEQGTGELFF | TRBV7-9 | NA | NA | TRBJ2-2
TGTGCCAGTAGCGACAGGAGAGCTAACTATGGCTACACCTTC | CASSDRRANYGYTF | TRBV19 | NA | NA | TRBJ1-2
TGTGCCAGTAGTGCTCTAGGACTAGCGGGGTACGAGCAGTACTTC | CASSALGLAGYEQYF | TRBV19 | TRBD2 | NA | TRBJ2-7
TGCAGCGTTGACCCGGGACAGGGGTCGAATGAGCAGTTCTTC | CSVDPGQGSNEQFF | TRBV29-1 | TRBD1 | once | TRBJ2-1
TGTGCCAGCAGCTTAAGCGGAGGGGAGACCCAGTACTTC | CASSLSGGETQYF | TRBV7-2 | NA | NA | TRBJ2-5